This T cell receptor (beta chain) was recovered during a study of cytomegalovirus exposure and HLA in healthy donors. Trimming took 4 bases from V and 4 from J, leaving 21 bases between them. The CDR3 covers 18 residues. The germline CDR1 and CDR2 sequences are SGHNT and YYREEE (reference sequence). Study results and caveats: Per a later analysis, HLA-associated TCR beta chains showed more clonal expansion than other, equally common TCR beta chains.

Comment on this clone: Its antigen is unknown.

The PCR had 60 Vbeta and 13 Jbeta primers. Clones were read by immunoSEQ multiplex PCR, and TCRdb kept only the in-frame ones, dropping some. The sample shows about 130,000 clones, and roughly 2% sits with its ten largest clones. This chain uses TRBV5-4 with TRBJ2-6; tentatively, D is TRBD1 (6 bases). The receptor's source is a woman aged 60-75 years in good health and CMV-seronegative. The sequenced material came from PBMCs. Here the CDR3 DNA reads TGTGCCAGCAGCCCCGAAGGGCTGGGGGCGCGGGGGGCCAACGTCCTGACTTTC. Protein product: CASSPEGLGARGANVLTF.